These T cell receptor beta chains were read from a single sample in a study of blood T cell repertoires in COVID-19. Sequencing used immunoSEQ multiplex PCR; TCRdb keeps in-frame clones, though not all of them. The sample holds more than 110,000 clones, about 82% seen once. The specimen sequenced was peripheral blood. The receptors originated from a man between 50 and 59 years old with acute or convalescent COVID-19. CDR3s include the opening cysteine and the closing phenylalanine or tryptophan. D genes are given only for firm matches. Rows give clone size only sometimes, using once, few, many, or a class for an expanded clone.

J gene: TRBJ2-7; clone size: -; CDR3 length: 15; V gene: TRBV5-1; D gene: TRBD2; CDR3 DNA: TGCGCCAGCAGCTTTCTAGCGGGGGGGAGTTACGAGCAGTACTTC; CDR3 protein: CASSFLAGGSYEQYF
J gene: TRBJ2-5; clone size: -; CDR3 length: 16; V gene: TRBV7-9; D gene: TRBD2; CDR3 DNA: TGTGCCAGCAGCCGTAATAGCGGGGGGCGGGGAGAGACCCAGTACTTC; CDR3 protein: CASSRNSGGRGETQYF
J gene: TRBJ2-7; clone size: few; CDR3 length: 15; V gene: TRBV7-6; D gene: TRBD1; CDR3 DNA: TGTGCCAGCAGTCCCGGGACAGCGAGCTCCTACGAGCAGTACTTC; CDR3 protein: CASSPGTASSYEQYF
J gene: TRBJ2-3; clone size: -; CDR3 length: 15; V gene: TRBV19; D gene: -; CDR3 DNA: TGTGCCAGTAGCCGAGGGTGGGTCGAGACAGATACGCAGTATTTT; CDR3 protein: CASSRGWVETDTQYF
J gene: TRBJ2-2; clone size: -; CDR3 length: 15; V gene: TRBV6-6; D gene: -; CDR3 DNA: TGTGCCAGCAGTTACGGCAGGCTGAACACCGGGGAGCTGTTTTTT; CDR3 protein: CASSYGRLNTGELFF
J gene: TRBJ1-3; clone size: -; CDR3 length: 12; V gene: TRBV15; D gene: -; CDR3 DNA: TGTGCCACCAGAGGACAGTCGGACACCATATATTTT; CDR3 protein: CATRGQSDTIYF
J gene: TRBJ2-5; clone size: -; CDR3 length: 14; V gene: TRBV30; D gene: -; CDR3 DNA: TGTGCCTGGAGTGTATCGGTGACGGGGAAGACCCAGTACTTC; CDR3 protein: CAWSVSVTGKTQYF
J gene: TRBJ2-1; clone size: -; CDR3 length: 14; V gene: TRBV5-4; D gene: -; CDR3 DNA: TGTGCCAGCAGCTTGGAGAGCGGCGTGTATGAGCAGTTCTTC; CDR3 protein: CASSLESGVYEQFF
J gene: TRBJ1-1; clone size: -; CDR3 length: 18; V gene: TRBV25-1; D gene: TRBD1; CDR3 DNA: TGTGCCAGCAGTGGGGACAGGTCGTTTACCCCTCTGAACACTGAAGCTTTCTTT; CDR3 protein: CASSGDRSFTPLNTEAFF
J gene: TRBJ1-2; clone size: -; CDR3 length: 14; V gene: TRBV5-1; D gene: -; CDR3 DNA: TGCGCCAGCAGCTTGGCCCCCGGGAACTATGGCTACACCTTC; CDR3 protein: CASSLAPGNYGYTF
J gene: TRBJ1-5; clone size: once; CDR3 length: 14; V gene: TRBV30; D gene: TRBD1; CDR3 DNA: TGTGCCTGGAGCCTAGTTACAGGGGGAGGGCCCCAGCATTTT; CDR3 protein: CAWSLVTGGGPQHF
J gene: TRBJ2-5; clone size: -; CDR3 length: 15; V gene: TRBV4-2; D gene: TRBD2; CDR3 DNA: TGTGCCAGCAGCCAAGCTAGCGGCGATCAAGAGACCCAGTACTTC; CDR3 protein: CASSQASGDQETQYF
J gene: TRBJ1-1; clone size: -; CDR3 length: 15; V gene: TRBV18; D gene: -; CDR3 DNA: TGTGCCAGCTCACCCGGGGGGCGGATGAACACTGAAGCTTTCTTT; CDR3 protein: CASSPGGRMNTEAFF
J gene: TRBJ1-3; clone size: -; CDR3 length: 19; V gene: TRBV5-8; D gene: TRBD1; CDR3 DNA: TGTGCCAGCAGCTTGGGGGGAACCGGGACAGTGCACTCTGGAAACACCATATATTTT; CDR3 protein: CASSLGGTGTVHSGNTIYF
J gene: TRBJ2-1; clone size: -; CDR3 length: 14; V gene: TRBV7-3; D gene: -; CDR3 DNA: TGTGCCAGCAGCTTAGCCCAGGGGAATAATGAGCAGTTCTTC; CDR3 protein: CASSLAQGNNEQFF
J gene: TRBJ2-1; clone size: few; CDR3 length: 15; V gene: TRBV11-1; D gene: TRBD1; CDR3 DNA: TGTGCCAGCAGCCTACCGGGACAGGTCTACAATGAGCAGTTCTTC; CDR3 protein: CASSLPGQVYNEQFF
J gene: TRBJ1-1; clone size: -; CDR3 length: 15; V gene: TRBV10-3; D gene: -; CDR3 DNA: TGTGCCATCAGTGAAGGATCTGGCGGGCGCACTGAAGCTTTCTTT; CDR3 protein: CAISEGSGGRTEAFF
J gene: TRBJ2-1; clone size: -; CDR3 length: 15; V gene: TRBV4-1; D gene: -; CDR3 DNA: TGCGCCAGCAGCTATCGGGACTCTGGAAACAATGAGCAGTTCTTC; CDR3 protein: CASSYRDSGNNEQFF
J gene: TRBJ1-1; clone size: -; CDR3 length: 16; V gene: TRBV18; D gene: -; CDR3 DNA: TGTGCCAGCTCACCAAGCGAAGCAGGGGAAGTCACTGAAGCTTTCTTT; CDR3 protein: CASSPSEAGEVTEAFF
J gene: TRBJ1-1; clone size: -; CDR3 length: 15; V gene: TRBV5-4; D gene: -; CDR3 DNA: TGTGCCAGCAGTAAAAATGGGGGGGGGAACACTGAAGCTTTCTTT; CDR3 protein: CASSKNGGGNTEAFF
J gene: TRBJ1-2; clone size: -; CDR3 length: 14; V gene: TRBV14; D gene: -; CDR3 DNA: TGTGCCAGCAGCCAAGAGTACATACCCTATGGCTACACCTTC; CDR3 protein: CASSQEYIPYGYTF
J gene: TRBJ2-7; clone size: -; CDR3 length: 12; V gene: TRBV3-1/TRBV3-2; D gene: -; CDR3 DNA: TGTGCCAGCAGCCAAGCAGGTCGCGAGCAGTACTTC; CDR3 protein: CASSQAGREQYF